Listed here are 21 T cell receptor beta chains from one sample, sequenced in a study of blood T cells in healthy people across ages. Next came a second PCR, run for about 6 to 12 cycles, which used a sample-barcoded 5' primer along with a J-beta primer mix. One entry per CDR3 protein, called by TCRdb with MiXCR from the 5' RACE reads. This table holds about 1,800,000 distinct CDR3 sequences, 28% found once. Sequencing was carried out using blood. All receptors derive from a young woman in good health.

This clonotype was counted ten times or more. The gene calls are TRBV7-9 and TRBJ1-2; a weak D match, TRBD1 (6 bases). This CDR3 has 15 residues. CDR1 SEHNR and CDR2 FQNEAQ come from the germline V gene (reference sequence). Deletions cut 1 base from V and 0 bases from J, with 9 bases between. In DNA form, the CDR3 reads TGTGCCAGCAGCTTAGGACAGGAGGCTAACTATGGCTACACCTTC. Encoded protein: CASSLGQEANYGYTF. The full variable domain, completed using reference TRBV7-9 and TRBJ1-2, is DTGVSQNPRHKITKRGQNVTFRCDPISEHNRLYWYRQTLGQGPEFLTYFQNEAQLEKSRLLSDRFSAERPKGSFSTLEIQRTEQGDSAMYLCASSLGQEANYGYTFGSGTRLTVV.

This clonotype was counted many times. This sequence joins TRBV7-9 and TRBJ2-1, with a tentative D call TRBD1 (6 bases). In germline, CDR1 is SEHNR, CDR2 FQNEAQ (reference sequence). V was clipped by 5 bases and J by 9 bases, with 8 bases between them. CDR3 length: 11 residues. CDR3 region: CASSPQGEQFF. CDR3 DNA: TGTGCCAGCAGCCCACAGGGTGAGCAGTTCTTC.

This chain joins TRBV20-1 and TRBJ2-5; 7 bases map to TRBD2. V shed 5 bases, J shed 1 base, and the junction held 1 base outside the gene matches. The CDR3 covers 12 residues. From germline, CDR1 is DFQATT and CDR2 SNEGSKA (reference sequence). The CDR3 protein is CSAPGGQETQYF. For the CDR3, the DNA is TGCAGTGCTCCGGGGGGCCAAGAGACCCAGTACTTC.

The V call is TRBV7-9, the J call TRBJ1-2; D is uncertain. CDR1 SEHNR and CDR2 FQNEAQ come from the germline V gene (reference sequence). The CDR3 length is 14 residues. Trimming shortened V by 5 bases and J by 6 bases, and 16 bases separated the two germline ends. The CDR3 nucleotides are TGTGCCAGCAGCCCCACCTCCGGGAGGAATGGCTACACCTTC. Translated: CASSPTSGRNGYTF.

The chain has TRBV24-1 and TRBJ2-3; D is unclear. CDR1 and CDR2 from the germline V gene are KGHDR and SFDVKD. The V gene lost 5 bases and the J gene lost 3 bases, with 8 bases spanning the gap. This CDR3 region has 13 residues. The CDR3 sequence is CATSVESTDTQYF. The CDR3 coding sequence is TGTGCCACCAGTGTGGAATCGACAGATACGCAGTATTTT.

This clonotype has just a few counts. The DNA for the CDR3 is TGCGCCAGCAGCCATATAGGGAGAATCTACGAGCAGTACTTC. Its protein is CASSHIGRIYEQYF. The gene calls are TRBV4-1 and TRBJ2-7, with D possibly being TRBD2 (5 bases). This CDR3 is 14 amino acids long. The germline gives CDR1 MGHRA, CDR2 YSYEKL. V lost 3 bases and J lost 3, with 12 bases in between.

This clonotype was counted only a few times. CDR3 in amino acids: CASSYLTNRTGGKPQHF. Here the CDR3 DNA reads TGTGCCAGCAGCTACCTTACAAACAGGACGGGCGGAAAGCCCCAGCATTTT. This chain links TRBV3-1 with TRBJ1-5; perhaps TRBD1 as D (5 bases). V lost 5 bases, J lost 8 bases, and 25 bases lay in between. From germline, CDR1 is LGHDT and CDR2 YNNKEL (reference sequence). There are 17 residues in the CDR3.

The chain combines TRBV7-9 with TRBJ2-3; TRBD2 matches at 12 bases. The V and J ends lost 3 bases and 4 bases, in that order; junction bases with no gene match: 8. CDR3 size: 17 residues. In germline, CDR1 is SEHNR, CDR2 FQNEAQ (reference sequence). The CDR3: CASSFPTSGSSSDTQYF. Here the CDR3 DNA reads TGTGCCAGCAGCTTTCCGACTAGCGGGAGTAGCTCAGATACGCAGTATTTT.

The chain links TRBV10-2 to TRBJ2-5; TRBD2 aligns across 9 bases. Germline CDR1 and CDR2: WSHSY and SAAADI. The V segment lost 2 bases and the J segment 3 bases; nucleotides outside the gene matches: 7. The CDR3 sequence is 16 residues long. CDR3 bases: TGCGCCAGCAGTGAGGAAGCGGGGGGAACCGAAGAGACCCAGTACTTC. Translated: CASSEEAGGTEETQYF.

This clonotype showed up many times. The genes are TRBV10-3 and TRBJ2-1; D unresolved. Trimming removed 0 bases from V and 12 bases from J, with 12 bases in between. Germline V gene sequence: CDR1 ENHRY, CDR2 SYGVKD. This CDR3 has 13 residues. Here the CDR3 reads CAISESLQTGQFF. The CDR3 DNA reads TGTGCCATCAGTGAGTCGCTCCAGACGGGGCAGTTCTTC.

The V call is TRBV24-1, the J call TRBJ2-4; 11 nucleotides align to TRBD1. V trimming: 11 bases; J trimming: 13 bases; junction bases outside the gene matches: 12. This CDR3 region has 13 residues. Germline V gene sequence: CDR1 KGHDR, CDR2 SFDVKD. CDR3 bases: TGTGCCATCGGACAGGGGGCGTCGAATGAGCAGTACTTC. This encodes CAIGQGASNEQYF.

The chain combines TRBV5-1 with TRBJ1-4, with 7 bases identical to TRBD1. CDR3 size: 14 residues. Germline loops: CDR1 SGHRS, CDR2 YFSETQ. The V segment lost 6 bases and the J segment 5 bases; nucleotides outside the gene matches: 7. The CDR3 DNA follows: TGCGCCAGCATGAACAGGGGAAGCAATGAAAAACTGTTTTTT. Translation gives CASMNRGSNEKLFF.

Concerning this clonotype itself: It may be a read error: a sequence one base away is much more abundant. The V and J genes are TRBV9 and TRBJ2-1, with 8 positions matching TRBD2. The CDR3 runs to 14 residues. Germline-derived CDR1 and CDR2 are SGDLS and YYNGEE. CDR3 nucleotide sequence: TGTGCCCGCAGCGCTACCGGGACTAGCAATGAGCAGTTCTTC. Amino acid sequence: CARSATGTSNEQFF.

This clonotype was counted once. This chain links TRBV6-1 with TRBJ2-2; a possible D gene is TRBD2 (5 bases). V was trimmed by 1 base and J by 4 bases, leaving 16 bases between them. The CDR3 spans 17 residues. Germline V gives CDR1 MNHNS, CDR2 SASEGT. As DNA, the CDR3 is TGTGCCAGCAGTGAAGAAGGCGCGGGCTGGCGCACCGGGGAGCTGTTTTTT. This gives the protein CASSEEGAGWRTGELFF.

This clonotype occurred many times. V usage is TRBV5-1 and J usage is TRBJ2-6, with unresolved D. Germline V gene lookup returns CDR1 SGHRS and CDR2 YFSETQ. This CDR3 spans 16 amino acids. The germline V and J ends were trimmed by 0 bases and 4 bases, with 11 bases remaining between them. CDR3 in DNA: TGCGCCAGCAGCTTGGAGGGATCGAAAGGGGCCAACGTCCTGACTTTC. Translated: CASSLEGSKGANVLTF.

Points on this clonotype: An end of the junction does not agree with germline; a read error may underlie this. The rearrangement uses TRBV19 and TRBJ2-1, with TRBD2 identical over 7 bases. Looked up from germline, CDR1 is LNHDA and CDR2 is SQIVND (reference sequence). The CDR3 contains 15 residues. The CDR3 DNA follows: TGTGCCGGTAGTCCCGGGGGGTATGCGAACTTAGAGCAGTTCTTC. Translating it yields CAGSPGGYANLEQFF.

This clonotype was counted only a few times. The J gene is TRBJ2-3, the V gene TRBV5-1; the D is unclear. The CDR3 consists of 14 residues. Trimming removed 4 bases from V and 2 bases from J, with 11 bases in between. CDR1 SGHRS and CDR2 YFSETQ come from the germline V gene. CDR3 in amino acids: CASSPSSTTDTQYF. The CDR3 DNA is TGCGCCAGCAGCCCCAGTAGCACCACAGATACGCAGTATTTT.

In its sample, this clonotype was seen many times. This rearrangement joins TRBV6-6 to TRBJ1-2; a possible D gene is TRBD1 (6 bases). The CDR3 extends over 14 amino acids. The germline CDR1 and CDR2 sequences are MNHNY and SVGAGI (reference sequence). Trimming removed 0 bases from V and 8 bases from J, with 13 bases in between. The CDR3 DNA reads TGTGCCAGCAGTTACTCAAACGCAGGGGAGGGCTACACCTTC. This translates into CASSYSNAGEGYTF.

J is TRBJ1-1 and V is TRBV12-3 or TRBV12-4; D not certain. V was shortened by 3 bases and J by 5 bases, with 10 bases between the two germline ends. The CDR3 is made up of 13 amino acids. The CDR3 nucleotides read TGTGCCAGCAGTTTCCGGGATCCGACTGAAGCTTTCTTT. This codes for CASSFRDPTEAFF.

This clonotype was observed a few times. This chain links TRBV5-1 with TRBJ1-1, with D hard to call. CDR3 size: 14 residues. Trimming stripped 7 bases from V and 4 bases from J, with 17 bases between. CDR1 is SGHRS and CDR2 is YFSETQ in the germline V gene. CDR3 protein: CASGLRGDGTEAFF. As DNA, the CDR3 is TGCGCCAGCGGGCTGCGGGGAGACGGCACTGAAGCTTTCTTT.

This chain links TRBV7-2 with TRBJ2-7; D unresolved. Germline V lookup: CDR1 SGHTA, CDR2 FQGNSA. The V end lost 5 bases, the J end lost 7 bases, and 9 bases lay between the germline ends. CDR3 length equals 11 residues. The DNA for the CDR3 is TGTGCCAGCAGCCCCCACCAAGAGCAGTACTTC. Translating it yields CASSPHQEQYF.